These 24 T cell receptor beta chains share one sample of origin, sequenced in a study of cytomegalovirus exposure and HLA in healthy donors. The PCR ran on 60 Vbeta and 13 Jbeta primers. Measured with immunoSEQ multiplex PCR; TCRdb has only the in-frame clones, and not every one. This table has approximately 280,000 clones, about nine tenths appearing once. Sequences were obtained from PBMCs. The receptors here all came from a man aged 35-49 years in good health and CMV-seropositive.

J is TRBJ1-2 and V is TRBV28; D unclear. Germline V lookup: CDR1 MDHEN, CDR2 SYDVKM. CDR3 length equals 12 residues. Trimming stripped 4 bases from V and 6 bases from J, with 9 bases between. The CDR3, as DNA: TGTGCCAGCAGTTCGCTTCAGGATGGCTACACCTTC. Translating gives CASSSLQDGYTF.

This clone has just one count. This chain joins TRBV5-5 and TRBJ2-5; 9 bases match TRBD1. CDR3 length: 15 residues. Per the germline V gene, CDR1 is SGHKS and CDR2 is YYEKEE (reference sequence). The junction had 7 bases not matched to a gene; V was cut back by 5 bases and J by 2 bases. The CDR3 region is CASRKGGQGQETQYF. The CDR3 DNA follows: TGTGCCAGCAGAAAGGGAGGACAGGGGCAAGAGACCCAGTACTTC. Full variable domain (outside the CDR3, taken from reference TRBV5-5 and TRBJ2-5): DAGVTQSPTHLIKTRGQQVTLRCSPISGHKSVSWYQQVLGQGPQFIFQYYEKEERGRGNFPDRFSARQFPNYSSELNVNALLLGDSALYLCASRKGGQGQETQYFGPGTRLLVL.

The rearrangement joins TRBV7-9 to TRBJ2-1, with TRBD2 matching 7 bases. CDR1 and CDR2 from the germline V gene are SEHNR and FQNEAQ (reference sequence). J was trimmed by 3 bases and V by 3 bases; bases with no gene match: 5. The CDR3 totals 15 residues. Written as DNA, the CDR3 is TGTGCCAGCAGCTTGACGAGCGGGAACTACAATGAGCAGTTCTTC. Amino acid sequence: CASSLTSGNYNEQFF.

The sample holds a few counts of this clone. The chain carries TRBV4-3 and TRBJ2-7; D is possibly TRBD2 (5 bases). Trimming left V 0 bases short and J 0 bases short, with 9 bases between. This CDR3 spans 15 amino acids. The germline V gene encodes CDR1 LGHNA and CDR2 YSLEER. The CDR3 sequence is CASSQEYGDSYEQYF. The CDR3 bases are TGCGCCAGCAGCCAAGAGTACGGGGACTCCTACGAGCAGTACTTC.

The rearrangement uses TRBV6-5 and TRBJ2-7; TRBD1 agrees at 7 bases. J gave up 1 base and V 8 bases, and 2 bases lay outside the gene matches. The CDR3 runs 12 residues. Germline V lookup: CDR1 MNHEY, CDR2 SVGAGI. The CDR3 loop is CASRDSSYEQYF. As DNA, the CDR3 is TGTGCCAGCCGGGACAGTTCCTACGAGCAGTACTTC.

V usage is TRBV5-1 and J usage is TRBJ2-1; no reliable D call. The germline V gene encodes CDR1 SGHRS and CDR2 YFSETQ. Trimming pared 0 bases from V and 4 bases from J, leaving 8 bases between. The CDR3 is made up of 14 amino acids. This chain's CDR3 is CASSLDGGYNEQFF. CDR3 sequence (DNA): TGCGCCAGCAGCTTGGATGGCGGTTACAATGAGCAGTTCTTC. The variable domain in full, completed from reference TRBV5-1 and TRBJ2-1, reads KAGVTQTPRYLIKTRGQQVTLSCSPISGHRSVSWYQQTPGQGLQFLFEYFSETQRNKGNFPGRFSGRQFSNSRSEMNVSTLELGDSALYLCASSLDGGYNEQFFGPGTRLTVL.

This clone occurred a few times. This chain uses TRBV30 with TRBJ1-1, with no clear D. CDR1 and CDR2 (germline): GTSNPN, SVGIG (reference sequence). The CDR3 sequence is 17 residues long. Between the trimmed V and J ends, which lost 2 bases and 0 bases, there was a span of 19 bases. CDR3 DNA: TGTGCCTGGAGTAGCCCCTCCATTACGTATATGAACACTGAAGCTTTCTTT. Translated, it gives CAWSSPSITYMNTEAFF.

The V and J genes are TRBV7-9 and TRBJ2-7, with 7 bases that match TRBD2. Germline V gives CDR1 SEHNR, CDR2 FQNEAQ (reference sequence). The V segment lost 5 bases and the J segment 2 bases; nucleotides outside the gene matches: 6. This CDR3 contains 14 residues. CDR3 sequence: CASSREEQTYEQYF. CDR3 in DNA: TGTGCCAGCAGCCGGGAGGAGCAGACCTACGAGCAGTACTTC. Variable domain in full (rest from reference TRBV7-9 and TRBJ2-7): DTGVSQNPRHKITKRGQNVTFRCDPISEHNRLYWYRQTLGQGPEFLTYFQNEAQLEKSRLLSDRFSAERPKGSFSTLEIQRTEQGDSAMYLCASSREEQTYEQYFGPGTRLTVT.

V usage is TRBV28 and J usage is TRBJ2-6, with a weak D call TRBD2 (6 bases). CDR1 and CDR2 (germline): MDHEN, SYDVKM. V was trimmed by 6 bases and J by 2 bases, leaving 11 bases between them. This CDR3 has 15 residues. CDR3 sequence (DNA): TGTGCCAGCAGACCGTCGGGGGCTGGGGCCAACGTCCTGACTTTC. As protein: CASRPSGAGANVLTF. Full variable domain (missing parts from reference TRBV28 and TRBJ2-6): DVKVTQSSRYLVKRTGEKVFLECVQDMDHENMFWYRQDPGLGLRLIYFSYDVKMKEKGDIPEGYSVSREKKERFSLILESASTNQTSMYLCASRPSGAGANVLTFGAGSRLTVL.

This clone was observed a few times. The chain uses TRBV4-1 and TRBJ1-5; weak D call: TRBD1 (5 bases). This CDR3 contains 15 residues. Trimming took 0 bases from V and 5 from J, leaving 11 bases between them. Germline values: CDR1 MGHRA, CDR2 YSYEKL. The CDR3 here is CASSQDLTVYQPQHF. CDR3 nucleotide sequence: TGCGCCAGCAGCCAAGATTTGACAGTCTATCAGCCCCAGCATTTT.

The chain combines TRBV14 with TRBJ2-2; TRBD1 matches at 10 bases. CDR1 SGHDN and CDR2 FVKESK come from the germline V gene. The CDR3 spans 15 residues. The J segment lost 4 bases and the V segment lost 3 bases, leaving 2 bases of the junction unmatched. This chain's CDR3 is CASSQTGGGTGELFF. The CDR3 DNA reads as TGTGCCAGCAGCCAGACAGGGGGCGGCACCGGGGAGCTGTTTTTT.

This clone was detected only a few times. The chain's CDR3 is CASSLRTSGPYNEQFF. Here the CDR3 DNA reads TGTGCCAGCAGTCTAAGGACTAGCGGGCCCTACAATGAGCAGTTCTTC. V is TRBV27 and J is TRBJ2-1; 11 nucleotides line up with TRBD2. This CDR3 spans 16 amino acids. From germline, CDR1 is MNHEY and CDR2 SMNVEV (reference sequence). V lost 5 bases to trimming and J lost 2 bases; unmatched junction nucleotides: 5.

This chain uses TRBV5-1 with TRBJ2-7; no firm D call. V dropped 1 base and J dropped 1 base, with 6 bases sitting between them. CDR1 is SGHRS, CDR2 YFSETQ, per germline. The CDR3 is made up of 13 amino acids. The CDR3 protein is CASSLTVSYEQYF. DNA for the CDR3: TGCGCCAGCAGCTTGACAGTTTCCTACGAGCAGTACTTC.

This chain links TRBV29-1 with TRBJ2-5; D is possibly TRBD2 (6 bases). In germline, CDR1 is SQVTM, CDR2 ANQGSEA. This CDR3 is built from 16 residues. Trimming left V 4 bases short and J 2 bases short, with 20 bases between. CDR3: CSVGEPRLEKQETQYF. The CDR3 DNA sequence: TGCAGCGTTGGGGAACCACGACTAGAAAAGCAAGAGACCCAGTACTTC.

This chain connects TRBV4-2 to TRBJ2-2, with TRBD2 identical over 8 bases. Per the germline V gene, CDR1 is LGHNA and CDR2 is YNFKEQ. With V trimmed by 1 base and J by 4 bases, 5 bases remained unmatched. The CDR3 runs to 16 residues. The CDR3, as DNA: TGTGCCAGCAGCCAAGGAGGCGGGAGGTCCACCGGGGAGCTGTTTTTT. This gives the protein CASSQGGGRSTGELFF.

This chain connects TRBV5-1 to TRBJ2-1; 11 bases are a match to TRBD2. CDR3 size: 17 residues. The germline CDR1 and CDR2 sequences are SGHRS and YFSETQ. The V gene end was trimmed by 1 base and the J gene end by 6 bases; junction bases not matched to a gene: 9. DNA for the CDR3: TGCGCCAGCAGCTTGCCCCAACTAGCGGGAGCTGTCAATGAGCAGTTCTTC. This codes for CASSLPQLAGAVNEQFF.

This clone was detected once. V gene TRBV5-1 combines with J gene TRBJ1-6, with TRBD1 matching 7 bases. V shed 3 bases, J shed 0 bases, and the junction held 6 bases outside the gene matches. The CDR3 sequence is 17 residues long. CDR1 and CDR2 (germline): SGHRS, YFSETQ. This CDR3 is CASSSATGSSYNSPLHF. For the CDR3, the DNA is TGCGCCAGCAGCTCAGCGACAGGGAGCTCCTATAATTCACCCCTCCACTTT.

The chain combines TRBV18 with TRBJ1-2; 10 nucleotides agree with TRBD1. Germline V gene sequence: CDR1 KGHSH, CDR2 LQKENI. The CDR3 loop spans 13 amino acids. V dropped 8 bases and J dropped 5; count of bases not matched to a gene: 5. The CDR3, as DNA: TGTGCCAGCCACGACAGGGGGCCATATGGCTACACCTTC. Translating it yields CASHDRGPYGYTF.

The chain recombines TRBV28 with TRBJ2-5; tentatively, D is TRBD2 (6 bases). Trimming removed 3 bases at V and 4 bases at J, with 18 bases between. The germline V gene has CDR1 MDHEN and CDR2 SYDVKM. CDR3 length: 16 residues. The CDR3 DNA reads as TGTGCCAGCAGTTTTAATCGAAGGGAGGATAGAGAGACCCAGTACTTC. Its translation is CASSFNRREDRETQYF.

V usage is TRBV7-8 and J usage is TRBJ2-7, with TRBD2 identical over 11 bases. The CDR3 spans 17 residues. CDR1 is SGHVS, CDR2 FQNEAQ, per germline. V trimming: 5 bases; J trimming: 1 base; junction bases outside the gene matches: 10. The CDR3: CASSTYPGTSGSYEQYF. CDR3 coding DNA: TGTGCCAGCAGCACGTACCCCGGGACTAGCGGTTCCTACGAGCAGTACTTC.

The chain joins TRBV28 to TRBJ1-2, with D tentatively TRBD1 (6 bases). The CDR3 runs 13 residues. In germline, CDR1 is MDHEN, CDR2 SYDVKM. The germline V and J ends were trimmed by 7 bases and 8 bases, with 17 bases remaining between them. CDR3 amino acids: CASTPSTGRGYTF. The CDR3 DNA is TGTGCCAGCACCCCTTCTACAGGGCGCGGCTACACCTTC.

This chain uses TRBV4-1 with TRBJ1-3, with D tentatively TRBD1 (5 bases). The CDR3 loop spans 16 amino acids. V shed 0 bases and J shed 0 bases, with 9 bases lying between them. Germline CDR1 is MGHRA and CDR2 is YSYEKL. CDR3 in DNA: TGCGCCAGCAGCCAAGATAGGAGGGGCTCTGGAAACACCATATATTTT. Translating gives CASSQDRRGSGNTIYF.

Written as DNA, the CDR3 is TGCAGCGTCCGATGGCTAACAGTGAACACTGAAGCTTTCTTT. Protein product: CSVRWLTVNTEAFF. The gene calls are TRBV29-1 and TRBJ1-1; no clear D gene. This CDR3 has 14 residues. Trimming took 6 bases from V and 0 from J, leaving 14 bases between them. Germline values: CDR1 SQVTM, CDR2 ANQGSEA.

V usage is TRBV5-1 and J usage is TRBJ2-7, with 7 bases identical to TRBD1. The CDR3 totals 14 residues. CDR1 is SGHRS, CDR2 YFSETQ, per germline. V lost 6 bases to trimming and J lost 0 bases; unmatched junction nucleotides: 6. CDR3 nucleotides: TGCGCCAGCACGCGAGCAGGGGGCTCCTACGAGCAGTACTTC. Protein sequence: CASTRAGGSYEQYF.